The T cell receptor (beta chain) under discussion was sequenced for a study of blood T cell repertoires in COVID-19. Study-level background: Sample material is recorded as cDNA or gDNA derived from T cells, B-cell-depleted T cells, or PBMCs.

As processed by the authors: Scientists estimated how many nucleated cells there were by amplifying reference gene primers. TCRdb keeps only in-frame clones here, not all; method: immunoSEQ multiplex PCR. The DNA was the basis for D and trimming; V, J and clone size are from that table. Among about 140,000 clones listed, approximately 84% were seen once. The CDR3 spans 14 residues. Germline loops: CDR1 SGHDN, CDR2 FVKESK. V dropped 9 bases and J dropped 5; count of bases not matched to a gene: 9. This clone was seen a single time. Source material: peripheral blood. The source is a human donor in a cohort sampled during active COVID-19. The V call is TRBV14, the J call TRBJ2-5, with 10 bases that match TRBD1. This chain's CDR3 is CARRDRGRGETQYF. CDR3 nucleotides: TGTGCCAGGAGAGACAGGGGGCGAGGTGAGACCCAGTACTTC.